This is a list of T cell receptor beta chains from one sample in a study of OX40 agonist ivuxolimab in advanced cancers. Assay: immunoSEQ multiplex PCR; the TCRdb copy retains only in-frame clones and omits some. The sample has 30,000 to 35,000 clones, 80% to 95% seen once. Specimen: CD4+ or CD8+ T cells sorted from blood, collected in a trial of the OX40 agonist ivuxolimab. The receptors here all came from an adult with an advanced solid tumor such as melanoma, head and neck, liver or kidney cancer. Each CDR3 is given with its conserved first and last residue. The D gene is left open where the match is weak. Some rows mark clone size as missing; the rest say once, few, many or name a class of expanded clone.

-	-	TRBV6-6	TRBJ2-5	CASSYSGLLGETQYF	TGTGCCAGCAGTTACTCGGGTTTGCTAGGGGAGACCCAGTACTTC
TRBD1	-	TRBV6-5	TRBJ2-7	CASSYSTGGYEQYF	TGTGCCAGCAGTTACTCGACAGGGGGGTACGAGCAGTACTTC
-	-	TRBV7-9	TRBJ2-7	CASSFSAYEQYF	TGTGCCAGCAGCTTCTCGGCCTACGAGCAGTACTTC
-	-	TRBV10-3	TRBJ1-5	CAISESRADQPQHF	TGTGCCATCAGTGAGTCTCGAGCCGATCAGCCCCAGCATTTT
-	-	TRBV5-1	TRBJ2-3	CASTSTTDTQYF	TGCGCCAGCACCTCTACTACAGATACGCAGTATTTT
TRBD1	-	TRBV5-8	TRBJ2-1	CASSLETGGGNEQFF	TGTGCCAGCAGCTTGGAAACAGGGGGTGGGAATGAGCAGTTCTTC
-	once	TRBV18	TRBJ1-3	CASSPPSGIRGNTIYF	TGTGCCAGCTCACCACCTTCAGGAATCAGGGGAAACACCATATATTTT
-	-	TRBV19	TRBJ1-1	CASTPRTGNTEAFF	TGTGCCAGTACCCCTAGGACGGGTAACACTGAAGCTTTCTTT
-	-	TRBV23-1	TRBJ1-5	CASSQSFRNSNQPQHF	TGCGCCAGCAGTCAATCTTTCAGAAATAGCAATCAGCCCCAGCATTTT
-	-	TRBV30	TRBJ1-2	CAWSAGLGRGYTF	TGTGCCTGGAGCGCGGGACTTGGGAGAGGCTACACCTTC
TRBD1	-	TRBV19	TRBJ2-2	CASSRDRNTGELFF	TGTGCCAGTAGCCGGGACAGGAACACCGGGGAGCTGTTTTTT